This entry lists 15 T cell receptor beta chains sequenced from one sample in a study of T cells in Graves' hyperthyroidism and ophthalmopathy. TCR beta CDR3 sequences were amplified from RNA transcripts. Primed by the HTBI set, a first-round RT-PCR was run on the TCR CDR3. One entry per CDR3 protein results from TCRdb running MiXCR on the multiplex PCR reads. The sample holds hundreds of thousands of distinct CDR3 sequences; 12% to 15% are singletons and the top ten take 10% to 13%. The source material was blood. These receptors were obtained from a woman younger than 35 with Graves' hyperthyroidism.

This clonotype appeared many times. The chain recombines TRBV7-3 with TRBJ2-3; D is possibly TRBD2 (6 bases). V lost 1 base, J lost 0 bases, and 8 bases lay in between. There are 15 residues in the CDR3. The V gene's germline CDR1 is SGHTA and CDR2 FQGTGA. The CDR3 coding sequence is TGTGCCAGCAGCTTAATAGCGGTTAGCACAGATACGCAGTATTTT. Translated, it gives CASSLIAVSTDTQYF.

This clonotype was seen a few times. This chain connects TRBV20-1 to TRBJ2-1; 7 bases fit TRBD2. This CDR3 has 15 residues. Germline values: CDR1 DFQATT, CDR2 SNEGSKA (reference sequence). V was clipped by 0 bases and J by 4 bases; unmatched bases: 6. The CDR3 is CSARDLHSGYNEQFF. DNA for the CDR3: TGCAGTGCTAGAGATCTACATAGCGGGTACAATGAGCAGTTCTTC.

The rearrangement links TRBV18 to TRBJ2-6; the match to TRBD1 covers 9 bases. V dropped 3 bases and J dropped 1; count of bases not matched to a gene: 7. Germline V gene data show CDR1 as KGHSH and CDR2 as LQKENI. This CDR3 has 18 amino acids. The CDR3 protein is CASSPWDRVGSGANVLTF. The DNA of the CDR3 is TGTGCCAGCTCACCCTGGGACAGGGTGGGTTCTGGGGCCAACGTCCTGACTTTC.

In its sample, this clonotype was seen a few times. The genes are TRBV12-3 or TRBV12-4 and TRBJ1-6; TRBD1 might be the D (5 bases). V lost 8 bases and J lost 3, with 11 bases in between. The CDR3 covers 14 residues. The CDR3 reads CASRSGGYNSPLHF. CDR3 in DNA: TGTGCCAGCCGCTCGGGGGGCTATAATTCACCCCTCCACTTT.

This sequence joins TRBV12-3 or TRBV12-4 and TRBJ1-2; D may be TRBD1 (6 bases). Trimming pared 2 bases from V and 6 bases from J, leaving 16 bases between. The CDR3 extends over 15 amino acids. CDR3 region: CASSLTSQGGNGYTF. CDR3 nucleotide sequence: TGTGCCAGCAGTTTAACGTCACAGGGAGGGAATGGCTACACCTTC.

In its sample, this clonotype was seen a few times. The CDR3 coding sequence is TGTGCCAGCAGCTTTACTAGGAACAATGAGCAGTTCTTC. It specifies CASSFTRNNEQFF. This rearrangement joins TRBV7-3 to TRBJ2-1; D possibly corresponds to TRBD2 (5 bases). Germline V lookup: CDR1 SGHTA, CDR2 FQGTGA. There are 13 residues in the CDR3. Trimming left V 3 bases short and J 5 bases short, with 8 bases between. The whole variable domain, filled in from reference TRBV7-3 and TRBJ2-1, reads GAGVSQTPSNKVTEKGKYVELRCDPISGHTALYWYRQSLGQGPEFLIYFQGTGAADDSGLPNDRFFAVRPEGSVSTLKIQRTERGDSAVYLCASSFTRNNEQFFGPGTRLTVL.

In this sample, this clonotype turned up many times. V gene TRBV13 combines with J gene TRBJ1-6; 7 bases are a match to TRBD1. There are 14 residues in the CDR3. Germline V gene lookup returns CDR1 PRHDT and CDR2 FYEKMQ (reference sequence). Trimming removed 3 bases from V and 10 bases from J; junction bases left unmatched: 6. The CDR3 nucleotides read TGTGCCAGCAGCTTCGGGACAGTACAGTCACCCCTCCACTTT. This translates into CASSFGTVQSPLHF.

The CDR3 spells CSARDPAGGTYNEQFF. The CDR3 DNA reads as TGCAGTGCTAGAGATCCGGCGGGAGGGACCTACAATGAGCAGTTCTTC. The chain employs TRBV20-1 and TRBJ2-1; 9 nucleotides agree with TRBD2. After removal of 0 bases from V and 2 bases from J, the junction contained 5 bases not matched to a gene. The CDR3 loop spans 16 amino acids. Germline V lookup: CDR1 DFQATT, CDR2 SNEGSKA (reference sequence).

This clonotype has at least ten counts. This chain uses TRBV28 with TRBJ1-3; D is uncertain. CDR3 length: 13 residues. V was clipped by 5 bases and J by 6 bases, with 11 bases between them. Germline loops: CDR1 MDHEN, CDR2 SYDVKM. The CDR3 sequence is CASSRRSVNTIYF. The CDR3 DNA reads TGTGCCAGCAGTAGGAGGTCGGTAAACACCATATATTTT.

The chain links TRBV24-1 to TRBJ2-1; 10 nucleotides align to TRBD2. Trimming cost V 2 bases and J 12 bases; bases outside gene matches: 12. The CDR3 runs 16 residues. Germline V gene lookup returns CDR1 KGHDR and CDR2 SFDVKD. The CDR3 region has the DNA TGTGCCACCAGTGATTCTAAGCGGGAGGGCCTATTTCGGCAGTTCTTC. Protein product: CATSDSKREGLFRQFF.

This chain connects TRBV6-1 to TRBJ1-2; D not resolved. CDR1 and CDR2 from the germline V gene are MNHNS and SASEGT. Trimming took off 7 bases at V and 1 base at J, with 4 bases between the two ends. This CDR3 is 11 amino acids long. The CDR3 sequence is CASMDNYGYTF. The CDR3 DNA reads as TGTGCCAGCATGGATAACTATGGCTACACCTTC.

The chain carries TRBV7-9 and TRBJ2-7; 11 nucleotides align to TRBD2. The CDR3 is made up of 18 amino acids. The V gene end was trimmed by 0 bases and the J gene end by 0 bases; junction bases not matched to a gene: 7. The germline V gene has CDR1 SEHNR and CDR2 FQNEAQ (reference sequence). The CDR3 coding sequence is TGTGCCAGCAGCTTAGCGAGGACTAGCGGGCCGAGCTCCTACGAGCAGTACTTC. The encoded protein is CASSLARTSGPSSYEQYF.

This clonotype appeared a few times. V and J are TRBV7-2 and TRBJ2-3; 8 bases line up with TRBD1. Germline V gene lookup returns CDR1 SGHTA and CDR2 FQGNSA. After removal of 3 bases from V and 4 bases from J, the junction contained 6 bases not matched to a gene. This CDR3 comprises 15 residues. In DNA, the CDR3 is TGTGCCAGCAGCTTCGGACAGGGCGGGCCAGATACGCAGTATTTT. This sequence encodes CASSFGQGGPDTQYF.

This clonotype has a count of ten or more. The DNA for the CDR3 is TGTGCCAGCAGCCGGCAGGGCCCTAATGAAAAACTGTTTTTT. Translated, it gives CASSRQGPNEKLFF. The chain joins TRBV3-1 to TRBJ1-4; a weak D match, TRBD1 (5 bases). Trimming took 4 bases from V and 3 from J, leaving 9 bases between them. Germline-derived CDR1 and CDR2 are LGHDT and YNNKEL (reference sequence). The CDR3 has 14 amino acids.

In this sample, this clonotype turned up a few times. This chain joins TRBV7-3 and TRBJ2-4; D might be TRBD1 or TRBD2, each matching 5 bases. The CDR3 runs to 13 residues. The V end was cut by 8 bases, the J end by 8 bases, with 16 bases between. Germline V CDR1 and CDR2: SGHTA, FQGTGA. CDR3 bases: TGTGCCAGCGGTTGGGGCAGGGACGACATTCAGTACTTC. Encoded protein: CASGWGRDDIQYF.